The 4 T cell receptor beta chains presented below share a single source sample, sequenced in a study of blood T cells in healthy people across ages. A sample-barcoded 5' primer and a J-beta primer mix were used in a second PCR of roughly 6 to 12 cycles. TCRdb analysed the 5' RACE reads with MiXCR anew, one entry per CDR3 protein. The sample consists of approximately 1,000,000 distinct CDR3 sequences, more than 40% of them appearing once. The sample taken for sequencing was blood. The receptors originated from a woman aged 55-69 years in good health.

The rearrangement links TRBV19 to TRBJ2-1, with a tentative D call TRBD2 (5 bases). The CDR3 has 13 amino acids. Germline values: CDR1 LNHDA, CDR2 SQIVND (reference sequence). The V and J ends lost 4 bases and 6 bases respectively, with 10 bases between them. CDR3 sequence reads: CASSTLERNEQFF. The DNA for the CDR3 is TGTGCCAGTAGTACACTAGAGCGCAATGAGCAGTTCTTC.

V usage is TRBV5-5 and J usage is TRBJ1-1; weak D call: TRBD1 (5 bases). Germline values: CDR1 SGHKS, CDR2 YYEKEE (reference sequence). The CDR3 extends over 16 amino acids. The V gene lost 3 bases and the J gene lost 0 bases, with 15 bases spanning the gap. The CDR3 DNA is TGTGCCAGCAGCTCCACTCCACAGGAGATGAACACTGAAGCTTTCTTT. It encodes CASSSTPQEMNTEAFF.

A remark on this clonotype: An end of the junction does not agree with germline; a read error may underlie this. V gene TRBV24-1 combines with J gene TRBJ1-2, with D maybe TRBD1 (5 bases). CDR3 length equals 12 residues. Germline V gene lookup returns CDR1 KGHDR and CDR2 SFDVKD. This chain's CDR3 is CATSDAGSGHTF. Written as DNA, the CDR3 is TGTGCCACCAGTGATGCAGGGTCTGGCCACACCTTC.

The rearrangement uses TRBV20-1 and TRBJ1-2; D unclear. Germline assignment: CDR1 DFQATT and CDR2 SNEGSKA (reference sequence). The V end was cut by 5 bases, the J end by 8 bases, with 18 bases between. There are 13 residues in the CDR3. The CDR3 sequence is CSAGESGAQGYTF. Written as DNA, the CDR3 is TGCAGTGCTGGGGAGAGCGGCGCCCAGGGCTACACCTTC.